What follows are 8 T cell receptor beta chains derived from one specimen sequenced in a study of OX40 agonist ivuxolimab in advanced cancers. Libraries were prepared by immunoSEQ multiplex PCR; TCRdb keeps only in-frame clonotypes and omits some of them. Of around 56,000 clones listed, under 85% were seen once; the top ten hold about 4.8%. This specimen consisted of CD4+ or CD8+ T cells sorted from blood, obtained in a trial of the OX40 agonist ivuxolimab. The receptors derive from an adult with an advanced solid tumor such as melanoma, head and neck, liver or kidney cancer.

This clone showed up just once. The chain carries TRBV5-1 and TRBJ2-7, with D maybe TRBD2 (5 bases). This CDR3 is 14 amino acids long. V shed 4 bases and J shed 0 bases, with 11 bases lying between them. CDR1 SGHRS and CDR2 YFSETQ come from the germline V gene. The CDR3 spells CASSPAGDSYEQYF. The CDR3 nucleotides are TGCGCCAGCAGCCCGGCCGGGGACTCCTACGAGCAGTACTTC.

This sequence joins TRBV6-5 and TRBJ1-1; 9 bases are a match to TRBD1. Germline values: CDR1 MNHEY, CDR2 SVGAGI. The CDR3 is made up of 14 amino acids. The junction had 0 bases not matched to a gene; V was cut back by 0 bases and J by 4 bases. In DNA, the CDR3 is TGTGCCAGCAGTTACTCACAGGGGGCCACTGAAGCTTTCTTT. Protein: CASSYSQGATEAFF.

This chain links TRBV27 with TRBJ1-4; tentative D call: TRBD1 (6 bases). V was pared by 5 bases and J by 4 bases, with 17 bases between. The CDR3 has 16 amino acids. Germline CDR1 and CDR2: MNHEY and SMNVEV (reference sequence). CDR3 amino acids: CASSPLRQAHNEKLFF. DNA for the CDR3: TGTGCCAGCAGTCCCCTCCGACAGGCCCATAATGAAAAACTGTTTTTT.

The chain carries TRBV7-8 and TRBJ2-5, with TRBD1 matching over 7 bases. Germline V gives CDR1 SGHVS, CDR2 FQNEAQ. V gave up 1 base and J gave up 0 bases; unmatched junction bases: 2. The CDR3 sequence is 15 residues long. The CDR3 sequence is CASSLGDSHQETQYF. CDR3 bases: TGTGCCAGCAGCTTAGGGGACAGTCACCAAGAGACCCAGTACTTC.

This chain uses TRBV7-3 with TRBJ2-2; D uncertain. CDR3 length: 17 residues. Germline CDR1 SGHTA, CDR2 FQGTGA. The ends were cut back, 5 bases at V and 4 bases at J, with 20 bases in the middle. CDR3 amino acids: CASSRRPPGSSTGELFF. In DNA, the CDR3 is TGTGCCAGCAGCAGACGACCGCCCGGGTCGAGCACCGGGGAGCTGTTTTTT.

This clone is a singleton in its sample. The chain employs TRBV4-1 and TRBJ2-1; 7 nucleotides match TRBD1. Per the germline V gene, CDR1 is MGHRA and CDR2 is YSYEKL. CDR3 length: 17 residues. V was pared by 4 bases and J by 0 bases, with 9 bases of the junction left unmatched. Here the CDR3 DNA reads TGCGCCAGCAGCCGCGAAGGACAGGCTAGCTCCTACAATGAGCAGTTCTTC. Protein: CASSREGQASSYNEQFF.

V and J are TRBV18 and TRBJ2-7, with a weak D call TRBD2 (6 bases). The V gene lost 7 bases and the J gene lost 3 bases, with 10 bases spanning the gap. The CDR3 spans 12 residues. Germline CDR1 reads KGHSH; CDR2 reads LQKENI. CDR3 in amino acids: CASFDGSYEQYF. The DNA for the CDR3 is TGTGCCAGCTTTGACGGGAGCTACGAGCAGTACTTC.

This chain links TRBV7-2 with TRBJ2-1; the match to TRBD2 covers 8 bases. Germline CDR1 SGHTA, CDR2 FQGNSA. With V trimmed by 3 bases and J by 10 bases, 11 bases remained unmatched. The CDR3 consists of 15 residues. The CDR3 DNA is TGTGCCAGCAGCTTTTTTAGCGGGACACGCACGGAGCAGTTCTTC. Amino acids: CASSFFSGTRTEQFF.